A selection of T cell receptor beta chains follows, all from one sample in a study of neoadjuvant anti-PD-1 for oral cavity cancer. The method was immunoSEQ multiplex PCR; TCRdb's version includes in-frame clones alone and lacks a portion of them. Found here are approximately 83,000 clones, around 80% of them singletons; the top ten hold roughly 3%. Material: PBMCs, obtained before nivolumab (anti-PD-1) treatment. Every receptor here comes from a person aged 35 to 85 with oral cavity squamous cell carcinoma. Both conserved end residues are part of each CDR3.

TRBJ2-1 16 TRBV6-6 CASSSRGLTYENEQFF
TRBJ1-1 14 TRBV7-9 CASSLEGGNTEAFF
TRBJ1-2 14 TRBV5-1 CASSLGEPSYGYTF
TRBJ1-2 14 TRBV6-1 CASSEAGGLRGYTF
TRBJ1-2 12 TRBV5-1 CASSFQGDDYTF
TRBJ1-1 14 TRBV6-5 CASSPGTARSEAFF
TRBJ1-5 17 TRBV19 CASSMERGQGFNQPQHF
TRBJ2-1 11 TRBV25-1 CASSVYNEQFF
TRBJ2-7 11 TRBV5-8 CASSLITEQYF
TRBJ1-2 14 TRBV12-2 CASLVRDSNYGYTF
TRBJ1-2 13 TRBV6-5 CASSPRADYGYTF
TRBJ1-1 11 TRBV6-5 CASMGNTEAFF
TRBJ2-7 14 TRBV29-1 CSARMTSGDYEQYF
TRBJ1-1 17 TRBV5-6 CASSLGAGTVTYTEAFF
TRBJ2-7 13 TRBV6-1 CASSELQGDEQYF
TRBJ1-1 12 TRBV28 CASTRGGTEAFF
TRBJ2-2 17 TRBV21-1 CASSKVVRTGNTGELFF
TRBJ1-3 15 TRBV4-1 CASSPQLLSGNTIYF
TRBJ2-2 12 TRBV28 CASRLPAGELFF
TRBJ2-3 16 TRBV7-9 CASSPWGGGDLRTQYF
TRBJ2-3 15 TRBV6-6 CASSYEGSGTDTQYF
TRBJ1-2 12 TRBV6-5 CASSETGDGYTF
TRBJ2-7 12 TRBV7-2 CASSLMAGEQYF